This T cell receptor (beta chain) was profiled in a study of radiotherapy plus CTLA-4 blockade in lung cancer (dated by TCRdb to the late 2010s). A note on the overall study: Among the enrolled patients, roughly 19% had an objective response, and 25% to 40% reached disease control.

Relative to germline, V is 0 bases shorter and J is 7 bases shorter, with 15 bases between their ends. In the germline V gene, CDR1 corresponds to ENHRY and CDR2 to SYGVKD. Reading from cysteine to phenylalanine, the CDR3 counts 15 amino acids. The only DNA kept is the CDR3, 45 bases in frame from the first base. Paper-wide results and their limitations: After treatment with radiotherapy and ipilimumab, TCR clones that originated in tumors expanded in peripheral blood. Early dynamic changes in blood T cell clones, together with increased serum interferon-beta after radiation, were reported as the strongest predictors of response.

The library was built by means of the immunoSEQ multiplex PCR assay. TCRdb mirrors the immuneACCESS table, restricted to in-frame sequences. Some clones are absent from its copies; in checked studies, under half trace to an unresolved V gene, and the reason for the others is unknown. This sample has about 85,000 clones in its table, and around 88% of those were observed once. Approximately 2.2% of the sample goes to the ten largest clones. The study tested focal radiation therapy combined with CTLA-4 blockade (ipilimumab) in patients with chemo-refractory metastatic non-small-cell lung cancer. Points on this clone: Its recognized antigen is unknown. Base qualities are not at hand, and no much larger clone is one base apart.

The specimen comprised peripheral blood, sampled from a patient treated with radiotherapy plus ipilimumab. The chain is assembled from TRBV10-3 and TRBJ2-5, with the D segment identity uncertain. The receptor was derived from a human donor with non-small cell lung cancer who had a partial response to radiotherapy plus ipilimumab. CDR3 protein: CAISESAARSGTQYF. The nucleotides read TGTGCCATCAGTGAGTCGGCTGCGCGCTCAGGGACCCAGTACTTC.